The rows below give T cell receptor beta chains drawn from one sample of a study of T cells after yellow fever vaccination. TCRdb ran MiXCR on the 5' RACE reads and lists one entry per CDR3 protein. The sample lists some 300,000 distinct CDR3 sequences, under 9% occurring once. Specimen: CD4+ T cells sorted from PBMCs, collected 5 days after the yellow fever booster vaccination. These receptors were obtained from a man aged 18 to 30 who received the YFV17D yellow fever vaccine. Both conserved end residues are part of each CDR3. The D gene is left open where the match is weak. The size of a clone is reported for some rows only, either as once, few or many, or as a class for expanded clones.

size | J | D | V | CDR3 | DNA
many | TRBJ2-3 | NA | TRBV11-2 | CASSRGASARTDTQYF | TGTGCCAGCAGCCGGGGGGCTAGCGCACGCACAGATACGCAGTATTTT
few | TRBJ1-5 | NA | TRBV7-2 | CASSLGRVNQPQHF | TGTGCCAGCAGCTTAGGCAGGGTTAATCAGCCCCAGCATTTT
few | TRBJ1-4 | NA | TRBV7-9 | CASSFGGLGEKLFF | TGTGCCAGCAGCTTTGGGGGGTTAGGAGAAAAACTGTTTTTT
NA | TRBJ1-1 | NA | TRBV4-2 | CASSQDYGIRSEAFF | TGTGCCAGCAGCCAAGATTATGGGATCAGGTCTGAAGCTTTCTTT
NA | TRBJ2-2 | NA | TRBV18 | CASSPPGVNTGELFF | TGTGCCAGCTCACCACCAGGGGTGAACACCGGGGAGCTGTTTTTT
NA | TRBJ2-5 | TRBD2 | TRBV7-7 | CASSPGLAGPGETQYF | TGTGCTAGCAGCCCGGGACTAGCGGGGCCCGGGGAGACCCAGTACTTC
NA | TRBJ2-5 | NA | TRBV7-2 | CASTLGGQETQYF | TGTGCCAGCACCTTGGGAGGTCAAGAGACCCAGTACTTC
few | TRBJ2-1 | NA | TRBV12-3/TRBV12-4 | CASSQFKGHFKADEQFF | TGTGCCAGCAGCCAGTTCAAGGGGCACTTCAAGGCGGATGAGCAGTTCTTC
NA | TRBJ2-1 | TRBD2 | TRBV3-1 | CASSQDLSGRGNEQFF | TGTGCCAGCAGCCAAGATCTTAGCGGGCGGGGCAATGAGCAGTTCTTC
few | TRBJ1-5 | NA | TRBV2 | CASSLAASNQPQHF | TGTGCCAGCAGTTTGGCAGCTAGCAATCAGCCCCAGCATTTT
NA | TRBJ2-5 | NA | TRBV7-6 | CASSLGPDQETQYF | TGTGCCAGCAGCTTGGGGCCGGACCAAGAGACCCAGTACTTC
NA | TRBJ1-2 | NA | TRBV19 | CASRRQIRGMDYGYTF | TGTGCCAGTAGACGACAAATAAGGGGTATGGACTATGGCTACACCTTC
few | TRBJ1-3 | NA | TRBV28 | CASSYRSTIYF | TGTGCCAGCAGTTACAGAAGCACCATATATTTT
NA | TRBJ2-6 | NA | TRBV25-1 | CASSVGRDSGANVLTF | TGTGCCAGCAGTGTAGGCAGGGACTCTGGGGCCAACGTCCTGACTTTC
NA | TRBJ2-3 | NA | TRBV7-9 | CASSLVVFGDTQYF | TGTGCCAGCAGCTTAGTCGTTTTCGGCGATACGCAGTATTTT
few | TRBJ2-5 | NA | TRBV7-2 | CASSWDVETQYF | TGTGCCAGCAGCTGGGACGTGGAGACCCAGTACTTC
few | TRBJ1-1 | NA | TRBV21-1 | CASSKDSSRNSSMNTEAFF | TGTGCCAGCAGCAAAGATAGTAGTAGGAACAGTTCCATGAACACTGAAGCTTTCTTT
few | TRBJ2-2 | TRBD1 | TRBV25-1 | CASSEGRQGNTGELFF | TGTGCCAGCAGTGAAGGGAGACAGGGCAACACCGGGGAGCTGTTTTTT
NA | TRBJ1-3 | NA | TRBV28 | CASSRGMSGNSIYF | TGTGCCAGCAGTCGGGGTATGTCTGGAAACAGCATATATTTT
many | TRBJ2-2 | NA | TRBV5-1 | CASSPPTYTGELFF | TGCGCCAGCAGCCCCCCGACCTACACGGGGGAGCTGTTTTTT
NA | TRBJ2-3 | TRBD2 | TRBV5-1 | CASSPGLVADTQYF | TGCGCCAGCAGCCCCGGACTAGTAGCAGATACGCAGTATTTT
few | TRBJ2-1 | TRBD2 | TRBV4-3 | CASSQDGLAGVYNEQFF | TGCGCCAGCAGCCAAGATGGGCTAGCGGGGGTCTACAATGAGCAGTTCTTC
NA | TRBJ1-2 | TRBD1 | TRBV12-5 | CASGLGNRGPNYGYTF | TGTGCTAGTGGTTTGGGTAACAGGGGTCCTAACTATGGCTACACCTTC
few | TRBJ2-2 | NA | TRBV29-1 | CSVMEVRAGELFF | TGCAGCGTGATGGAAGTAAGGGCCGGGGAGCTGTTTTTT
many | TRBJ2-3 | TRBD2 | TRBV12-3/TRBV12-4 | CASSDRSGGSTDTQYF | TGTGCCAGCAGTGATCGCAGCGGGGGTAGCACAGATACGCAGTATTTT
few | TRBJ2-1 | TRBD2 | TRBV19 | CASSMRGGPSYNEQFF | TGTGCCAGTAGTATGCGGGGGGGGCCATCCTACAATGAGCAGTTCTTC
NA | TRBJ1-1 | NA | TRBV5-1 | CASSLTGREAFF | TGCGCCAGCAGCTTAACTGGGAGGGAAGCTTTCTTT
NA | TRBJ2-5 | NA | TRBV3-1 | CASGRRGEKETQYF | TGTGCCAGCGGCCGGCGGGGAGAGAAAGAGACCCAGTACTTC
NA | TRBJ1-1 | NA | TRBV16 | CASSEGHRNTEAFF | TGTGCCAGCAGCGAGGGACACAGGAACACTGAAGCTTTCTTT
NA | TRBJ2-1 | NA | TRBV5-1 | CASSDGLWSSYNEQFF | TGCGCCAGCAGCGACGGACTCTGGAGCTCCTACAATGAGCAGTTCTTC
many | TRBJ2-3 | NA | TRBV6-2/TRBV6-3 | CASSLTSGTQYF | TGTGCCAGCAGTTTGACTTCGGGTACGCAGTATTTT
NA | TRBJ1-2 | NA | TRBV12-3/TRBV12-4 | CASSYNGVYGYTF | TGTGCCAGCAGTTACAATGGGGTCTATGGCTACACCTTC
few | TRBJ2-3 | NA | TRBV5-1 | CASSLDVVLNTQYF | TGCGCCAGCAGCTTGGACGTCGTCCTTAATACGCAGTATTTT
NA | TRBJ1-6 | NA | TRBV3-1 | CASSHGRGERTSPLHF | TGTGCCAGCAGCCATGGCCGCGGCGAGAGGACCTCACCCCTCCACTTT
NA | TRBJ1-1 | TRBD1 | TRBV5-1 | CASSFGRGWGLDTEAFF | TGCGCCAGCAGCTTTGGCAGGGGGTGGGGTCTGGACACTGAAGCTTTCTTT
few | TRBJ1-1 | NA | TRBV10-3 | CAISRVNTEAFF | TGTGCCATCAGTCGGGTGAACACTGAAGCTTTCTTT
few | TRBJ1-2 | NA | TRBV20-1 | CSAREGSDYGYTF | TGCAGTGCTCGCGAGGGGAGCGACTATGGCTACACCTTC
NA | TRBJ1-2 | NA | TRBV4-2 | CASSQGHYGYTF | TGTGCCAGCAGCCAAGGACACTATGGCTACACCTTC
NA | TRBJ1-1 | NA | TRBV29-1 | CSVRMNTEAFF | TGCAGCGTTAGAATGAACACTGAAGCTTTCTTT
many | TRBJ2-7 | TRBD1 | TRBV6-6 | CASTTTGLSYEQYF | TGTGCCAGCACCACGACAGGGTTGTCCTACGAGCAGTACTTC
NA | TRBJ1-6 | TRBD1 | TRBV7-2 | CASCSGTGQRPLDF | TGTGCCAGCTGCTCCGGGACAGGGCAACGACCCCTAGACTTT
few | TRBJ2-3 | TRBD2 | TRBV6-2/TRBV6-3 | CASTTSGHNTDTQYF | TGTGCCAGCACTACTAGCGGACATAACACAGATACGCAGTATTTT
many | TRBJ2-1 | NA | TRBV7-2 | CASSLAARLARNEQFF | TGTGCCAGCAGCTTAGCAGCTCGACTGGCCAGGAATGAGCAGTTCTTC
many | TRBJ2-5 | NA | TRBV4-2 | CASSQGGAGGGWTQYF | TGTGCCAGCAGCCAAGGAGGGGCAGGGGGGGGATGGACCCAGTACTTC
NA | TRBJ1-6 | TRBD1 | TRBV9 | CASSFGTGGFGNSPLHF | TGTGCCAGCAGCTTCGGGACAGGTGGCTTTGGTAATTCACCCCTCCACTTT
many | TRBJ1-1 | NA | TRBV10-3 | CAISEPGRGYTEAFF | TGTGCCATCAGTGAACCGGGACGGGGGTACACTGAAGCTTTCTTT
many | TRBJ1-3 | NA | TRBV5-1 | CASSQGMYGNTIYF | TGCGCCAGCAGCCAGGGGATGTACGGAAACACCATATATTTT
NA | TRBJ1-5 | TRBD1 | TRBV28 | CASSLSRGLGSQDQPQHF | TGTGCCAGCAGTTTATCCAGGGGGCTTGGTAGTCAGGATCAGCCCCAGCATTTT
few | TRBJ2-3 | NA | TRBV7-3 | CASSLNWGATDTQYF | TGTGCCAGCAGCTTAAATTGGGGGGCCACAGATACGCAGTATTTT
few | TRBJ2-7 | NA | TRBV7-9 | CASSFMGVGEQYF | TGTGCCAGCAGCTTTATGGGGGTTGGCGAGCAGTACTTC
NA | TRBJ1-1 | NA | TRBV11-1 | CASGLGGNTEAFF | TGTGCCAGCGGCCTTGGGGGGAACACTGAAGCTTTCTTT
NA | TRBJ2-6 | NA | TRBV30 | CAWRGQPGANVLTF | TGTGCCTGGAGAGGACAGCCTGGGGCCAACGTCCTGACTTTC
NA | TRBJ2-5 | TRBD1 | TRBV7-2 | CASSSDRGYQETQYF | TGTGCCAGCAGCTCTGACAGGGGGTACCAAGAGACCCAGTACTTC
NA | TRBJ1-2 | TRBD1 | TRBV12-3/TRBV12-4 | CASRGTGYNYGYTF | TGTGCCAGCAGGGGGACAGGTTATAACTATGGCTACACCTTC